This TCR beta chain came from a study of beta chain features in type 1 diabetes. Notes on the study in general: TCRB CDR3s were moderately but significantly shorter in Type 1 diabetes patients in all four CD4+ subsets. Naive, central memory and Treg TCRB repertoires seemed to resemble each other more closely in patients than they did in healthy donors.

There are a few counts of this clone. As yet, its antigen is unknown. The investigators reverse transcribed all of the isolated RNA, so they sequenced expressed TCRB transcripts. Sequenced naive, central memory and regulatory T cell samples produced an average of about 3.57 million reads. Measured with immunoSEQ multiplex PCR; TCRdb has only the in-frame clones, and not every one. The data hold around 710,000 clones, with roughly 12% observed a single time. Every donor had blood drawn once into heparin, roughly 120 mL on average. In all sorted populations, purity surpassed 95%. The specimen sequenced was naive CD4+ T cells from blood. This TCR derives from a man under 40 with type 1 diabetes.

CDR3 protein: CASSTLGGGNQPQHF. The CDR3 DNA is TGTGCCAGCAGTACTCTGGGGGGAGGCAATCAGCCCCAGCATTTT. The chain couples TRBV28 to TRBJ1-5; possibly TRBD1 for D (5 bases). The CDR3 covers 15 residues. From germline, CDR1 is MDHEN and CDR2 SYDVKM. V lost 5 bases to trimming and J lost 2 bases, with 13 bases between them.